These 10 T cell receptor beta chains came from one sample sequenced in a study of T cell repertoires in cytomegalovirus infection. Via MiXCR, TCRdb re-called the reads, giving one row per CDR3 protein. The sample includes more than 20,000 distinct CDR3 sequences, approximately 22% seen only once; the top ten take approximately 91%. For these TCRs, the target antigens are not known. The sample in question was CD8+ T cells from cultured PBMCs, obtained from culture after CMV antigen stimulation. All receptors derive from a human donor in good health (CMV status not recorded). Some clones in this sample may be carry-over from other donors' samples.

The chain recombines TRBV6-1 with TRBJ2-1; TRBD2 matches 7 bases. The trim removed 1 base at V and 4 bases at J, leaving 7 bases unmatched. The CDR3 contains 16 residues. Germline CDR1 is MNHNS and CDR2 is SASEGT. In nucleotides, the CDR3 is TGTGCCAGCAGTGAAGTCGGGGGGAGGTCATACAATGAGCAGTTCTTC. Translating gives CASSEVGGRSYNEQFF.

This clonotype was observed at least ten times. A junction end diverges from the germline sequence, so it may reflect a read error. The rearrangement joins TRBV7-8 to TRBJ2-1; either TRBD1 or TRBD2 may supply D (6 bases each). CDR1 is SGHVS and CDR2 is FQNEAQ in the germline V gene. The CDR3 runs to 14 residues. CDR3 coding DNA: TGTGCCAGCAGTTTAGGGGGGCGATACAATGAGCAGTTCTTC. It codes for CASSLGGRYNEQFF.

The V gene is TRBV6-5, the J gene TRBJ2-7, with D possibly matching TRBD1 (6 bases). Germline-derived CDR1 and CDR2 are MNHEY and SVGAGI. Between the trimmed V and J ends, which lost 5 bases and 3 bases, there was a span of 14 bases. The CDR3 spans 14 residues. This CDR3 is CASSDPGQSYEQYF. The CDR3, as DNA: TGTGCCAGCAGTGACCCCGGACAGAGCTACGAGCAGTACTTC.

This clonotype was seen more than once but under ten times. This chain uses TRBV2 with TRBJ1-5; no firm D call. The CDR3 consists of 15 residues. Trimming stripped 3 bases from V and 9 bases from J, with 18 bases between. Per germline, CDR1 SNHLY and CDR2 FYNNEI. The CDR3 protein is CASSEGRAVTWPQHF. CDR3 bases: TGTGCCAGCAGTGAGGGCCGGGCCGTCACTTGGCCCCAGCATTTT.

This chain connects TRBV12-3 or TRBV12-4 to TRBJ1-1; TRBD1 is a possible D gene (6 bases). Trimming took 3 bases from V and 8 from J, leaving 10 bases between them. This CDR3 has 12 residues. CDR3 residues: CASSFGTIEAFF. The CDR3 DNA is TGTGCCAGCAGTTTTGGGACAATCGAAGCTTTCTTT.

This clonotype was found many times. This rearrangement joins TRBV12-3 or TRBV12-4 to TRBJ1-2; no definite D call. The V end was cut by 5 bases, the J end by 8 bases, with 9 bases between. The CDR3 has 11 amino acids. The CDR3 DNA follows: TGTGCCAGCAGTCCCGATTGGGGCTACACCTTC. Its protein is CASSPDWGYTF.

This clonotype has a count of ten or more. The chain links TRBV7-8 to TRBJ2-7; D is unresolved. Germline V gives CDR1 SGHVS, CDR2 FQNEAQ. The CDR3 length is 15 residues. Trimming cost V 6 bases and J 3 bases, with 18 bases left between them. The CDR3 reads CASSSASSGIYEQYF. CDR3 in DNA: TGTGCCAGCAGTTCGGCCTCGTCAGGCATCTACGAGCAGTACTTC.

This chain joins TRBV11-1 and TRBJ2-1, with 12 positions matching TRBD2. CDR3 size: 15 residues. After removal of 5 bases from V and 8 bases from J, the junction contained 7 bases not matched to a gene. The germline V gene encodes CDR1 SGHAT and CDR2 FQDESV (reference sequence). CDR3 DNA: TGTGCCAGCAGCGGAGGACTAGCGGGGTTGGATGAGCAGTTCTTC. Translation gives CASSGGLAGLDEQFF. Variable domain in full (rest from reference TRBV11-1 and TRBJ2-1): EAEVAQSPRYKITEKSQAVAFWCDPISGHATLYWYRQILGQGPELLVQFQDESVVDDSQLPKDRFSAERLKGVDSTLKIQPAELGDSAMYLCASSGGLAGLDEQFFGPGTRLTVL.

The J gene is TRBJ2-3, the V gene TRBV28, with 11 bases matching TRBD2. V gave up 3 bases and J gave up 0 bases; unmatched junction bases: 11. Germline-derived CDR1 and CDR2 are MDHEN and SYDVKM. CDR3 length: 19 amino acids. The CDR3 DNA follows: TGTGCCAGCAGTTTGCCGACTAGCGGGGCCAAATTTAGCACAGATACGCAGTATTTT. Translation gives CASSLPTSGAKFSTDTQYF.

The V call is TRBV5-4, the J call TRBJ1-6; D is uncertain. This CDR3 comprises 12 residues. Trimming removed 3 bases from V and 8 bases from J, with 6 bases in between. Germline V gives CDR1 SGHNT, CDR2 YYREEE (reference sequence). The CDR3 sequence is CASSSEDSPLHF. CDR3 DNA sequence: TGTGCCAGCAGCTCAGAGGATTCACCCCTCCACTTT.